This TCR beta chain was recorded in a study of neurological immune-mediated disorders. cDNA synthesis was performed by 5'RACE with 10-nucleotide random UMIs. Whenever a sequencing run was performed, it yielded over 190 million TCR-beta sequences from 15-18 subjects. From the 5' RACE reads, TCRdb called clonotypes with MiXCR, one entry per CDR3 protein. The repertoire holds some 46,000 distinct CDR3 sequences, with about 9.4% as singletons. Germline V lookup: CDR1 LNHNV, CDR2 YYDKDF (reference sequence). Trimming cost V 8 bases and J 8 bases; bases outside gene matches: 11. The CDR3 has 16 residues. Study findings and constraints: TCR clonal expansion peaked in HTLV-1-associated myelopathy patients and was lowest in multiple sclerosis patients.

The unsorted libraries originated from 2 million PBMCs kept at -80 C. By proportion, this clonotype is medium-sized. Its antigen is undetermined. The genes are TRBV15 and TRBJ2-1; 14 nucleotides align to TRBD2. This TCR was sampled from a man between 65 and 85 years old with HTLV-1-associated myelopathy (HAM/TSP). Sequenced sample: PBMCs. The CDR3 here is CATSSGLAGVGDEQFF. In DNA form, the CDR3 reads TGTGCCACCTCTTCGGGACTAGCGGGAGTAGGCGATGAGCAGTTCTTC.